The clone carrying this T cell receptor (beta chain) is classed as medium-sized by frequency. Its target is not known. The read gets to within 3 residues of the CDR3 end, and the germline J gene fills in the rest. This specimen belongs to a study of T cells in women clearing cervical HPV infection. Overall study context: Controls gave blood once infection was undetectable; cases at lesion identification. Case blood was drawn a median about 150 days after lesion detection.

TCRdb's copy holds only in-frame clones and misses some; the assay was immunoSEQ multiplex PCR. Here the sample table reports around 31,000 clones. Overall study results and limits: Controls had more TRBV6-7 (approximately 0.16%) than cases (about 0.11%).

Per germline, CDR1 KGHSH and CDR2 LQKENI. Trimming removed 5 bases from V and 2 bases from J; junction bases left unmatched: 10. CDR3 length: 16 amino acids. The sequenced sample consisted of blood buffy coat. The chain carries TRBV18 and TRBJ2-3; 7 nucleotides line up with TRBD2. This TCR was sampled from a woman aged 18 to 69 with a cervical HPV16 infection that either progressed to CIN3+ or cleared (not recorded which). CDR3 amino acids: CASSREGRSYTDTQYF. CDR3 bases read: TGTGCCAGCTCAAGGGAGGGGCGGTCCTACACAGATACG.